The source of this TCR beta chain is a study of CXCR3-negative and CXCR3-positive naive CD8 T cells. In preparing the TRB cDNA libraries, 5' RACE with UMI labels was used. TCRdb derives one entry per CDR3 protein from the 5' RACE reads, leaving out DNA. The specimen's table records tens of thousands of distinct CDR3 sequences. CDR3 length: 19 residues. In germline, CDR1 is SGHVS, CDR2 FNYEAQ. With regard to this clonotype: The antigen is undetermined.

Study-wide findings and caveats: For CXCR3-positive naive cells, TRB CDR3s were more hydrophobic than those of CXCR3-negative naive cells.

The sequencing sample was made of naive CXCR3+ CD8+ T cells from blood. Regarding subset: CD45RO-CCR7+CD27+CD95- naive CD8+ T cells expressing CXCR3 (TNR3+). V is TRBV7-6 and J is TRBJ2-7; TCRdb calls TRBD2, which cannot be checked without DNA. The receptor was isolated from a human donor in good health. Some clones in this sample may be carry-over from other donors' samples. The CDR3 sequence: CASSLEGRLAGAGTYEQYF.